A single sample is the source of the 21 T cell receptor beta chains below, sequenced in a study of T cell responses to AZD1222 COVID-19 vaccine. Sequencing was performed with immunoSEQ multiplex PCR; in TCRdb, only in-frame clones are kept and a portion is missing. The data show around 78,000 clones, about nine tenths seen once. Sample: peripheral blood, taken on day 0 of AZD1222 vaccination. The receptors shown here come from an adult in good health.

The CDR3: CASSLAGRYNEQFF. CDR3 nucleotide sequence: TGTGCCAGCAGCTTGGCAGGGAGGTACAATGAGCAGTTCTTC. The chain employs TRBV11-1 and TRBJ2-1, with D possibly matching TRBD2 (6 bases). Germline lookup yields CDR1 SGHAT and CDR2 FQDESV (reference sequence). V was clipped by 3 bases and J by 4 bases, with 10 bases between them. The CDR3 is 14 residues long.

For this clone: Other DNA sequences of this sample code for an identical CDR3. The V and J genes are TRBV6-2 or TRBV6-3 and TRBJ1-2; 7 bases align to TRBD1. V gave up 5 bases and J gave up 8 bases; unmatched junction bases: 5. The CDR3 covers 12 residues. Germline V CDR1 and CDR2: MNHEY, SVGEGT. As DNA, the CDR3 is TGTGCCAGCAGTCTGACAGGGTACGGCTACACCTTC. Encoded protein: CASSLTGYGYTF.

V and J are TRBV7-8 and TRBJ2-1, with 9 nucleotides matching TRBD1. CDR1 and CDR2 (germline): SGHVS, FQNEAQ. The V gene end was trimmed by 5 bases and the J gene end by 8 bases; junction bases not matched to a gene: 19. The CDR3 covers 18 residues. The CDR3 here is CASSPSHGQGRRVHEQFF. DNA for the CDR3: TGTGCCAGCAGCCCTTCACACGGACAGGGGAGGCGAGTCCATGAGCAGTTCTTC.

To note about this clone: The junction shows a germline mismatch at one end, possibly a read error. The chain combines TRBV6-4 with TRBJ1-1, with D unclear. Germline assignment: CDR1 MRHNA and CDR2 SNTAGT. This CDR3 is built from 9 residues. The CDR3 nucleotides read TGTGCCAGCAGTGACCCTCGTTACTTT. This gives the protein CASSDPRYF.

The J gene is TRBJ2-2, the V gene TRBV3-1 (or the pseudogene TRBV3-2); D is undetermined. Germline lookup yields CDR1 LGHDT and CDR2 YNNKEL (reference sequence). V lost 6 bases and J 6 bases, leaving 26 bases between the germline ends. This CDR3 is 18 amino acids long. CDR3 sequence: CASRAMNWASRTAGELFF. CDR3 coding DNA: TGTGCCAGCAGAGCTATGAACTGGGCCTCCCGCACAGCCGGGGAGCTGTTTTTT.

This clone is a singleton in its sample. The CDR3 coding sequence is TGTGCCAGCAGTTACAGGACCGGGGAGCTGTTTTTT. It encodes CASSYRTGELFF. The chain combines TRBV6-5 with TRBJ2-2; D is undetermined. This CDR3 has 12 amino acids. CDR1 and CDR2 (germline): MNHEY, SVGAGI. The germline V and J ends were trimmed by 2 bases and 5 bases, with 3 bases remaining between them.

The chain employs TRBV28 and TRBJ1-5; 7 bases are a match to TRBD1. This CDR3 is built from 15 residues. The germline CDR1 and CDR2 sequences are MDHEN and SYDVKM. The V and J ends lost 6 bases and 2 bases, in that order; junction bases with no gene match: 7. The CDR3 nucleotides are TGTGCCAGCAGCTTCAGGGGGGCTGGCAATCAGCCCCAGCATTTT. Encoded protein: CASSFRGAGNQPQHF. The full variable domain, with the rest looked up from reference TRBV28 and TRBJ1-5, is DVKVTQSSRYLVKRTGEKVFLECVQDMDHENMFWYRQDPGLGLRLIYFSYDVKMKEKGDIPEGYSVSREKKERFSLILESASTNQTSMYLCASSFRGAGNQPQHFGDGTRLSIL.

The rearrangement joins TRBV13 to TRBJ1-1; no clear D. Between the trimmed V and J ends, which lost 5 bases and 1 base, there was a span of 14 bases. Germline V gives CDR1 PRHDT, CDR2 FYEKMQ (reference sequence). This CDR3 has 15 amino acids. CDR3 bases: TGTGCCAGCAGCCGCCGCCGGGAGGGGAACACTGAAGCTTTCTTT. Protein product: CASSRRREGNTEAFF.

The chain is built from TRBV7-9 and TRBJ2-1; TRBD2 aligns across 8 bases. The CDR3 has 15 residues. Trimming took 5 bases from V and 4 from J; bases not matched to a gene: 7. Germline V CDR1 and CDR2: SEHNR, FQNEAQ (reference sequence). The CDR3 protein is CASSAGLVGYNEQFF. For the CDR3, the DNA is TGTGCCAGCAGCGCGGGACTAGTAGGTTACAATGAGCAGTTCTTC.

The CDR3 nucleotides are TGTGCCAGCAGTTTAGGAGGGAGGACTGAAGCTTTCTTT. The encoded protein is CASSLGGRTEAFF. The genes are TRBV12-3 or TRBV12-4 and TRBJ1-1; no definite D call. The CDR3 extends over 13 amino acids. Between the trimmed V and J ends, which lost 1 base and 5 bases, there was a span of 8 bases.

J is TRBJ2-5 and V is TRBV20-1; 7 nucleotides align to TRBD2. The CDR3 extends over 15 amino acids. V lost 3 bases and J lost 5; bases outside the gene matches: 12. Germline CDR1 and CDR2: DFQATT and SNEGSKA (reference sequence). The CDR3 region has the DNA TGCAGTGCTAGTACGATCTCACTGGGGGGGGAGACCCAGTACTTC. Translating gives CSASTISLGGETQYF.

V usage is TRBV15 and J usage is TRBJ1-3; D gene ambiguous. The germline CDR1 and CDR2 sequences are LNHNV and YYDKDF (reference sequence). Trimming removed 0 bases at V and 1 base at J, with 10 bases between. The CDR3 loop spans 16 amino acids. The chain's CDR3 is CATSRDQRASGNTIYF. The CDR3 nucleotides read TGTGCCACCAGCAGAGATCAGCGTGCGTCTGGAAACACCATATATTTT.

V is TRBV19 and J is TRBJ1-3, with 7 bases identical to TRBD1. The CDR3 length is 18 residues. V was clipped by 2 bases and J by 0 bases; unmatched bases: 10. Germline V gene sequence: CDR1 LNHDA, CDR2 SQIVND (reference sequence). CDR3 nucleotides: TGTGCCAGTAGTATAACCCTGGACAGGTCTTACTCTGGAAACACCATATATTTT. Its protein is CASSITLDRSYSGNTIYF.

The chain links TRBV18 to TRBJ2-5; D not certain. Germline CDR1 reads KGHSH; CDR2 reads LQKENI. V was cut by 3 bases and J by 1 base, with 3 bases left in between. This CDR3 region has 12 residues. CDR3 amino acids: CASSPSQETQYF. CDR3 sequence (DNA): TGTGCCAGCTCACCGAGCCAAGAGACCCAGTACTTC.

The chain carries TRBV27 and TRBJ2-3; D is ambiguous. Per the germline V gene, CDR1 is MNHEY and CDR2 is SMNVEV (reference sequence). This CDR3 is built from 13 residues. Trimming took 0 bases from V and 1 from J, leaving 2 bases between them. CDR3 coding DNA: TGTGCCAGCAGTTTATCGGGCACAGATACGCAGTATTTT. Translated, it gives CASSLSGTDTQYF.

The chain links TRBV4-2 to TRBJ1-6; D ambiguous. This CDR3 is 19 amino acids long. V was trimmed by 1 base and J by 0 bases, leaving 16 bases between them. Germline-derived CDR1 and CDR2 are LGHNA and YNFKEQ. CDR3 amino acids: CASSQVGGPGSSYNSPLHF. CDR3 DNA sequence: TGTGCCAGCAGCCAAGTCGGTGGTCCCGGGAGCTCCTATAATTCACCCCTCCACTTT.

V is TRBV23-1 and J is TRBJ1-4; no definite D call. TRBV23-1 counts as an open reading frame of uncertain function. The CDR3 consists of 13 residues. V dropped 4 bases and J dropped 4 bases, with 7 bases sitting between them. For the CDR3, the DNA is TGCGCCAGCAGTCCGGACGGTAATGAAAAACTGTTTTTT. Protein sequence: CASSPDGNEKLFF.

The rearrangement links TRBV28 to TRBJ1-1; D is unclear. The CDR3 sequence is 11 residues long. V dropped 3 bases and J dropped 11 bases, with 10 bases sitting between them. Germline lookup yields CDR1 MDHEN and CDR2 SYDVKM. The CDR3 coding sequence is TGTGCCAGCAGTTTCTCAGGAGGCGCTTTCTTT. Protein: CASSFSGGAFF.

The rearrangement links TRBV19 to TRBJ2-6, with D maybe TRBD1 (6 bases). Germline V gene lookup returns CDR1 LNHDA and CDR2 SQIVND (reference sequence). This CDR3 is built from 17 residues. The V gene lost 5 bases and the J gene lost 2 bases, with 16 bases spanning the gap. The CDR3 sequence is CASSLGTRGPGANVLTF. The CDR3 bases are TGTGCCAGTAGTCTCGGGACACGGGGCCCTGGGGCCAACGTCCTGACTTTC. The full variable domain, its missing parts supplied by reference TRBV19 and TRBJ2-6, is DGGITQSPKYLFRKEGQNVTLSCEQNLNHDAMYWYRQDPGQGLRLIYYSQIVNDFQKGDIAEGYSVSREKKESFPLTVTSAQKNPTAFYLCASSLGTRGPGANVLTFGAGSRLTVL.

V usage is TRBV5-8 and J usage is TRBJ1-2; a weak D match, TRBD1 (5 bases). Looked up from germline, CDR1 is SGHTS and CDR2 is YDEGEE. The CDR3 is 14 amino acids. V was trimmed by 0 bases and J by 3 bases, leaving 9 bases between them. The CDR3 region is CASSLAGAYYGYTF. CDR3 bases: TGTGCCAGCAGCTTGGCCGGGGCTTACTATGGCTACACCTTC. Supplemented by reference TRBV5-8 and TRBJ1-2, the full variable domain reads EAGVTQSPTHLIKTRGQQATLRCSPISGHTSVYWYQQALGLGLQFLLWYDEGEERNRGNFPPRFSGRQFPNYSSELNVNALELEDSALYLCASSLAGAYYGYTFGSGTRLTVV.

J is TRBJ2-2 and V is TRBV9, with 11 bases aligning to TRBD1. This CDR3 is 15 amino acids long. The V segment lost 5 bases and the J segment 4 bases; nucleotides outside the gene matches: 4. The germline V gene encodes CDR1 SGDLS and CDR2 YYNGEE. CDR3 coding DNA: TGTGCCAGCAGACCGGGACAGGGGGGCACCGGGGAGCTGTTTTTT. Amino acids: CASRPGQGGTGELFF.